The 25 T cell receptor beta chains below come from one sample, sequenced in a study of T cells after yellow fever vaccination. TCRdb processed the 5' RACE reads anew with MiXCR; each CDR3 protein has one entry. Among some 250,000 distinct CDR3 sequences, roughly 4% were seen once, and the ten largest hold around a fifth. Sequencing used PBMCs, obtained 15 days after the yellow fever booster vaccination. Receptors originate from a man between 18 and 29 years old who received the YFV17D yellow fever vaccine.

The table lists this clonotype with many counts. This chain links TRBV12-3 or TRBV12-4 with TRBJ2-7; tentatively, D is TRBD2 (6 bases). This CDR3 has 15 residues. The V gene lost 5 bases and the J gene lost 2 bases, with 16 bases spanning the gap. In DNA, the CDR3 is TGTGCCAGCAGTCCCCTCGGGACTGATACCTACGAGCAGTACTTC. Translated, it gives CASSPLGTDTYEQYF.

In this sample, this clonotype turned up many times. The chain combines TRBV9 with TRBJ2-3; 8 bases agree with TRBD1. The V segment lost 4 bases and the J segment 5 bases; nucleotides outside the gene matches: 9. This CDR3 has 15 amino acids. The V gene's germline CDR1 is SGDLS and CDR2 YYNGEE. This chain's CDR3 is CASSRAGTGKDTQYF. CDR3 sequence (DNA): TGTGCCAGCAGCAGGGCCGGGACAGGAAAAGATACGCAGTATTTT.

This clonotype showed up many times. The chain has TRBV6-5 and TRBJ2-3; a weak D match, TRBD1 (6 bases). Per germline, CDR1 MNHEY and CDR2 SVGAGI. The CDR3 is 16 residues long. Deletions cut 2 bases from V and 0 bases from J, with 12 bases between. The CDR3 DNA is TGTGCCAGCAGTTACGGGGGCGGTACTAGCACAGATACGCAGTATTTT. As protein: CASSYGGGTSTDTQYF.

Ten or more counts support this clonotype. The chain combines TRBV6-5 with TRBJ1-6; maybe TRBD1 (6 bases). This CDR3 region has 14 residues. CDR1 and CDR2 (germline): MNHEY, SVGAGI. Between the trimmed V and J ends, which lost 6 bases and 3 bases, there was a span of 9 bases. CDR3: CASSDRSYNSPLHF. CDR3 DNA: TGTGCCAGCAGCGACAGGAGCTATAATTCACCCCTCCACTTT.

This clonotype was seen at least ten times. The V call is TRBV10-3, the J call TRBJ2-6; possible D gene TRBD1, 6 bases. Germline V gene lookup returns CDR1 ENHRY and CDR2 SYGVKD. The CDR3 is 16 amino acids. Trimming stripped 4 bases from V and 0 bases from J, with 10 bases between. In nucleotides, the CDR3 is TGTGCCATCAGTGGGACAGCCAGCTCTGGGGCCAACGTCCTGACTTTC. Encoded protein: CAISGTASSGANVLTF.

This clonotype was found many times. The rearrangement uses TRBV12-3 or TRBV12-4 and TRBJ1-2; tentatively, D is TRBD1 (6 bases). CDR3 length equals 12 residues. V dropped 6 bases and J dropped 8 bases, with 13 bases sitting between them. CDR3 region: CASRQGPGGYTF. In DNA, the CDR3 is TGTGCCAGCAGACAGGGACCTGGGGGCTACACCTTC.

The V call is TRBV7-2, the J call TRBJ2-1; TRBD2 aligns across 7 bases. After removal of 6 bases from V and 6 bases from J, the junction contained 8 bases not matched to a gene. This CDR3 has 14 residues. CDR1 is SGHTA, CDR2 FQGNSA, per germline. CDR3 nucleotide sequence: TGTGCCAGCAGTCTAGCGGTGTTTCCCAATGAGCAGTTCTTC. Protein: CASSLAVFPNEQFF.

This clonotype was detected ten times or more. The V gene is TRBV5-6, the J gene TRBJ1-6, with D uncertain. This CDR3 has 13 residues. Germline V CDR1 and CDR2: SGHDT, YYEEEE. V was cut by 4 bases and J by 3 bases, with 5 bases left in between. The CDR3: CASSPNYNSPLHF. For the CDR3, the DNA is TGTGCCAGCAGCCCCAACTATAATTCACCCCTCCACTTT.

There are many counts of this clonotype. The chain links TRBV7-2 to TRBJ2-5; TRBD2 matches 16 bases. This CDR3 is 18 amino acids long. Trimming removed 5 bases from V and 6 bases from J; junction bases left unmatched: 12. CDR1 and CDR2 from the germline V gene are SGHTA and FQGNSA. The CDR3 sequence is CASSLSGTSGGAGQTQYF. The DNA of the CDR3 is TGTGCCAGCAGCCTTTCCGGGACTAGCGGGGGGGCCGGCCAGACCCAGTACTTC. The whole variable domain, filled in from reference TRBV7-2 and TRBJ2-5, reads GAGVSQSPSNKVTEKGKDVELRCDPISGHTALYWYRQSLGQGLEFLIYFQGNSAPDKSGLPSDRFSAERTGGSVSTLTIQRTQQEDSAVYLCASSLSGTSGGAGQTQYFGPGTRLLVL.

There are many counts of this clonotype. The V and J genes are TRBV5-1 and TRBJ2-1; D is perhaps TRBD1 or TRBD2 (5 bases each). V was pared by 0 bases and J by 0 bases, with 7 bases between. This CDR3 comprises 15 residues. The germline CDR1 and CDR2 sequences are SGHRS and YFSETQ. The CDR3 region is CASSLEGSSYNEQFF. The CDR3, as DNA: TGCGCCAGCAGCTTGGAGGGGAGCTCCTACAATGAGCAGTTCTTC. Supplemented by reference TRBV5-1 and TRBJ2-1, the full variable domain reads KAGVTQTPRYLIKTRGQQVTLSCSPISGHRSVSWYQQTPGQGLQFLFEYFSETQRNKGNFPGRFSGRQFSNSRSEMNVSTLELGDSALYLCASSLEGSSYNEQFFGPGTRLTVL.

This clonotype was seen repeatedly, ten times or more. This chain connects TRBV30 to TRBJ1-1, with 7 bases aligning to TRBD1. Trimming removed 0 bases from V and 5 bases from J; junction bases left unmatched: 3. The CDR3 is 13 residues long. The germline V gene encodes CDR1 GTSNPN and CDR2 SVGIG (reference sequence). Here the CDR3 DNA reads TGTGCCTGGAGTGTTACAGGGGAAACTGAAGCTTTCTTT. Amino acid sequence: CAWSVTGETEAFF.

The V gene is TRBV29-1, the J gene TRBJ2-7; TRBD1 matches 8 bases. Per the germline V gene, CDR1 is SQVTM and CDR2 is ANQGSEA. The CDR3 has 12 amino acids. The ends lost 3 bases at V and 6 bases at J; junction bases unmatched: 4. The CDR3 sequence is CSVEDRVGEQYV. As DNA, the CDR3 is TGCAGCGTTGAGGACAGGGTAGGCGAGCAGTACGTC.

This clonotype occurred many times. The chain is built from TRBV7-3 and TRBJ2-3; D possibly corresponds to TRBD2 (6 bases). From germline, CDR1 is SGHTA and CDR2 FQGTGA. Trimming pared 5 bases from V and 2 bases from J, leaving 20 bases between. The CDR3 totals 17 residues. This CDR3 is CASSTRDGRENTDTQYF. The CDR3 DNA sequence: TGTGCCAGCAGCACCCGGGATGGGCGGGAAAACACAGATACGCAGTATTTT. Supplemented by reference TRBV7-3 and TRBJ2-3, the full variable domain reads GAGVSQTPSNKVTEKGKYVELRCDPISGHTALYWYRQSLGQGPEFLIYFQGTGAADDSGLPNDRFFAVRPEGSVSTLKIQRTERGDSAVYLCASSTRDGRENTDTQYFGPGTRLTVL.

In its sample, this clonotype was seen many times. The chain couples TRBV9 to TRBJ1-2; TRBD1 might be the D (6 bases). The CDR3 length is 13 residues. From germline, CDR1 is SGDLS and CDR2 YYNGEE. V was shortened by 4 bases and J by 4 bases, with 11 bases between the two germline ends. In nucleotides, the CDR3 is TGTGCCAGCAGCAACACAGGGTTCTATGGCTACACCTTC. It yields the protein CASSNTGFYGYTF.

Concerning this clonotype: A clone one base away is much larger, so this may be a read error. The CDR3: CASSLNSGRGELFF. The CDR3, as DNA: TGTGCCAGCAGCTTAAATTCGGGGCGCGGGGAGCTGTTTTTT. V is TRBV7-6 and J is TRBJ2-2, with D perhaps assigned TRBD1 or TRBD2 (5 bases each). V shed 2 bases and J shed 7 bases, with 11 bases lying between them. Germline V gives CDR1 SGHVS, CDR2 FNYEAQ. The CDR3 contains 14 residues.

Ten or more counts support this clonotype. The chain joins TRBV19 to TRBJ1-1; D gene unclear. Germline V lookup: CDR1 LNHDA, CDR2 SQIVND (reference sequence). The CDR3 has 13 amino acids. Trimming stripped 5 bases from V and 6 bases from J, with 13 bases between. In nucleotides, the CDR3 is TGTGCCAGTAGTCTCGTCGGGCAGGCTGAAGCTTTCTTT. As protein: CASSLVGQAEAFF.

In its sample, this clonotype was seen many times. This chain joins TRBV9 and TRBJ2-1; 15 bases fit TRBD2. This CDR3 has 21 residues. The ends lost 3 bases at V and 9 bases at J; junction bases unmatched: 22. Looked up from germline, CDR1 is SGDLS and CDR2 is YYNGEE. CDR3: CASSADRYGLAGGRREGEQFF. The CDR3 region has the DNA TGTGCCAGCAGCGCCGATCGATACGGACTAGCGGGGGGGCGCCGGGAGGGTGAGCAGTTCTTC.

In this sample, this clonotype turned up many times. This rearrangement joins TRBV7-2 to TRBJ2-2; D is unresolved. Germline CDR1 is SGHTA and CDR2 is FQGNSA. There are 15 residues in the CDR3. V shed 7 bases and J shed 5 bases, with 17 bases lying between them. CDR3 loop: CASIRMGTRTGELFF. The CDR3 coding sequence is TGTGCCAGCATCAGAATGGGCACCCGGACCGGGGAGCTGTTTTTT.

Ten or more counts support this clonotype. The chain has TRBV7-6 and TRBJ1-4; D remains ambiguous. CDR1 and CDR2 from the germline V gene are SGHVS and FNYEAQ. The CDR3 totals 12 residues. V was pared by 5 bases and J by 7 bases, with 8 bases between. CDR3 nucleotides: TGTGCCAGCAGCCAAATAGGTGAAAAACTGTTTTTT. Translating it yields CASSQIGEKLFF.

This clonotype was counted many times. This CDR3 reads CASSQGGQAVNEQFF. In nucleotides, the CDR3 is TGCGCCAGCAGCCAAGGGGGACAGGCCGTCAATGAGCAGTTCTTC. This chain connects TRBV4-1 to TRBJ2-1, with 8 bases matching TRBD1. The germline V gene encodes CDR1 MGHRA and CDR2 YSYEKL. This CDR3 is 15 amino acids long. After removal of 1 base from V and 6 bases from J, the junction contained 5 bases not matched to a gene.

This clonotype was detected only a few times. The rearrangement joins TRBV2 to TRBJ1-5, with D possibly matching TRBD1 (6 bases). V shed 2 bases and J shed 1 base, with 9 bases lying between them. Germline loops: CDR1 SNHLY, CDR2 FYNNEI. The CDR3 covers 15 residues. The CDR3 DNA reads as TGTGCCAGCAGTGAACAGGGGATGAGCAATCAGCCCCAGCATTTT. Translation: CASSEQGMSNQPQHF.

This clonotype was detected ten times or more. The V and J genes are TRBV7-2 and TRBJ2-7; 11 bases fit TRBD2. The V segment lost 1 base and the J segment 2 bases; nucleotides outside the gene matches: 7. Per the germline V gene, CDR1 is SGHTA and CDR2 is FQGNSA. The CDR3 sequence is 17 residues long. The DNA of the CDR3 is TGTGCCAGCAGCTTAGATGTGTCTAGCGGGGGGACCTACGAGCAGTACTTC. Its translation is CASSLDVSSGGTYEQYF.

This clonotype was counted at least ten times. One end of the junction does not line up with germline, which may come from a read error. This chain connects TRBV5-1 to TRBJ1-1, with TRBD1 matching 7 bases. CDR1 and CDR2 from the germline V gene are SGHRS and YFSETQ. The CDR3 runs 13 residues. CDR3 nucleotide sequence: TGTGCCAGCAGCCCAGGGGGTGACACTGAAGCTTTCTTT. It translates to CASSPGGDTEAFF.

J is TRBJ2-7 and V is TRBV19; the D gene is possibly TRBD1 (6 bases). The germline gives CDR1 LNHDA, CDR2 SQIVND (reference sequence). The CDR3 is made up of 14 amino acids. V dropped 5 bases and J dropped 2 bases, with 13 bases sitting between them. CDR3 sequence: CASSGRDTTYEQYF. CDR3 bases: TGTGCCAGTAGTGGCCGGGACACTACCTACGAGCAGTACTTC.

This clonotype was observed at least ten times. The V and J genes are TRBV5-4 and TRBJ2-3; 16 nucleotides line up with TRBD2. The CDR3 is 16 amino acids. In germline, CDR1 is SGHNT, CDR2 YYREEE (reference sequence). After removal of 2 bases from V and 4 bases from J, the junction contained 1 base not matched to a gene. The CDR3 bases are TGTGCCAGCAGCTTCGGGACTAGCGGGGGGGCAGATACGCAGTATTTT. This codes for CASSFGTSGGADTQYF.